These 6 T cell receptor beta chains originate from one sample sequenced in a study of neurological immune-mediated disorders. TCRdb passed the 5' RACE reads through MiXCR, listing each CDR3 protein once. In the table there are roughly 27,000 distinct CDR3 sequences, under 25% of which are singletons. Sequenced input: PBMCs. The receptors come from a woman aged 55-70 years in good health.

This clonotype was counted at least ten times. The chain has TRBV29-1 and TRBJ2-7, with D possibly being TRBD1 or TRBD2 (5 bases each). V was clipped by 4 bases and J by 6 bases, with 13 bases between them. Germline assignment: CDR1 SQVTM and CDR2 ANQGSEA. The CDR3 length is 12 residues. The CDR3 reads CSVVVSGREQYF. The DNA of the CDR3 is TGCAGCGTTGTAGTATCGGGGCGCGAGCAGTACTTC.

This clonotype came up many times. The chain combines TRBV4-3 with TRBJ2-1, with TRBD2 identical over 11 bases. The V and J ends lost 2 bases and 0 bases, in that order; junction bases with no gene match: 9. Germline CDR1 is LGHNA and CDR2 is YSLEER. The CDR3 consists of 19 residues. CDR3 coding DNA: TGCGCCAGCAGCCAACAATCTCCTAGCGGGAGGAGCTCCTACAATGAGCAGTTCTTC. Protein: CASSQQSPSGRSSYNEQFF.

This clonotype was observed at least ten times. V and J are TRBV9 and TRBJ2-7; 9 nucleotides agree with TRBD1. V was pared by 0 bases and J by 6 bases, with 7 bases of the junction left unmatched. This CDR3 contains 15 residues. Germline values: CDR1 SGDLS, CDR2 YYNGEE. CDR3 residues: CASSVDGQGRSEQYF. The CDR3 bases are TGTGCCAGCAGCGTAGACGGACAGGGGAGATCCGAGCAGTACTTC.

This clonotype is labeled medium-sized. The chain recombines TRBV4-3 with TRBJ2-1; 13 bases align to TRBD2. Germline V lookup: CDR1 LGHNA, CDR2 YSLEER. This CDR3 region has 19 residues. J gave up 7 bases and V 6 bases, and 18 bases lay outside the gene matches. CDR3: CASSPPGDAALAGGNEQFF. The CDR3 nucleotides are TGCGCCAGCAGTCCTCCAGGGGACGCCGCACTAGCGGGAGGGAATGAGCAGTTCTTC.

This clonotype was counted many times. The CDR3 is CASSPDRGGYEQYF. The CDR3 DNA reads as TGTGCCAGCTCACCGGACAGGGGAGGTTACGAGCAGTACTTC. The chain joins TRBV18 to TRBJ2-7; 9 bases fit TRBD1. Germline CDR1 and CDR2: KGHSH and LQKENI. V trimming: 3 bases; J trimming: 4 bases; junction bases outside the gene matches: 4. CDR3 size: 14 residues.

This clonotype appeared a few times. V gene TRBV19 combines with J gene TRBJ1-3; maybe TRBD1 (5 bases). The CDR3 covers 14 residues. The V end lost 6 bases, the J end lost 0 bases, and 9 bases lay between the germline ends. Per the germline V gene, CDR1 is LNHDA and CDR2 is SQIVND (reference sequence). Here the CDR3 DNA reads TGTGCCAGTAGCGAACAGGCCTCTGGAAACACCATATATTTT. Translating gives CASSEQASGNTIYF.